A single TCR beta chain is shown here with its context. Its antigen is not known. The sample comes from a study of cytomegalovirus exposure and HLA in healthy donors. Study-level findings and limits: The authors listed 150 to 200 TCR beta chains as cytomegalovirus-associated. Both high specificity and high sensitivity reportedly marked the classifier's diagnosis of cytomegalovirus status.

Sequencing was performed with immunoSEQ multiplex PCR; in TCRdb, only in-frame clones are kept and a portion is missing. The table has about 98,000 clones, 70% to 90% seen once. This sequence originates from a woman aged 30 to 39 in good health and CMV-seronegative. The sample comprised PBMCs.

CDR3 nucleotides: TGTGCCATTCGGACTAGCGGACGTCATGAGCAGTTCTTC. It encodes CAIRTSGRHEQFF. The rearrangement joins TRBV2 to TRBJ2-1; 10 bases align to TRBD2. The V and J ends lost 10 bases and 8 bases, in that order; junction bases with no gene match: 8. Looked up from germline, CDR1 is SNHLY and CDR2 is FYNNEI. The CDR3 runs to 13 residues. Filled out from reference TRBV2 and TRBJ2-1, the complete variable domain reads EPEVTQTPSHQVTQMGQEVILRCVPISNHLYFYWYRQILGQKVEFLVSFYNNEISEKSEIFDDQFSVERPDGSNFTLKIRSTKLEDSAMYFCAIRTSGRHEQFFGPGTRLTVL.